This TCR beta chain was retrieved from a study of cytomegalovirus exposure and HLA in healthy donors. Germline V lookup: CDR1 SGHAT, CDR2 FQNNGV. V lost 1 base, J lost 4 bases, and 13 bases lay in between. CDR3 size: 16 residues. A multiplex PCR was run with 60 Vbeta primers and 13 Jbeta primers. Data came from immunoSEQ multiplex PCR; TCRdb stores just in-frame clones and leaves some out. Among 50,000 to 60,000 clones, approximately 70% were seen once, and the ten largest hold about 3%. Study-wide results and limits: Immune exposure information available was restricted to CMV serostatus.

Of note for this clone: Its antigen is currently unknown.

The rearrangement uses TRBV11-2 and TRBJ1-4, with D perhaps matching TRBD1 (5 bases). The sequenced sample consisted of PBMCs. This receptor was obtained from a man in his late teens or twenties in good health and CMV-seronegative. The CDR3 region has the DNA TGTGCCAGCAGCTTAGGCCAGGGTACAAATAATGAAAAACTGTTTTTT. It codes for CASSLGQGTNNEKLFF.